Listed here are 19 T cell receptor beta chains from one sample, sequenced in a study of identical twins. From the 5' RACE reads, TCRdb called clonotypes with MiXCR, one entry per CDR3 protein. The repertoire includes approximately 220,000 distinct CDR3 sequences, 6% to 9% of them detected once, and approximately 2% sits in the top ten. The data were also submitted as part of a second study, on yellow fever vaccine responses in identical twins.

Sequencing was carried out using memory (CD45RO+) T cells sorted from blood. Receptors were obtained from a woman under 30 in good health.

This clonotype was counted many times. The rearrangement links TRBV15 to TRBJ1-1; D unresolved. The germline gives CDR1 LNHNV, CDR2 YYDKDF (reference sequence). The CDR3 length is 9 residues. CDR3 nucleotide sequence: TGTGGGCCCCACACTGAAGCTTTCTTT. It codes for CGPHTEAFF. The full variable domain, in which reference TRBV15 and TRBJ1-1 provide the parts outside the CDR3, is DAMVIQNPRYQVTQFGKPVTLSCSQTLNHNVMYWYQQKSSQAPKLLFHYYDKDFNNEADTPDNFQSRRPNTSFCFLDIRSPGLGDTAMYLCGPHTEAFFGQGTRLTVV.

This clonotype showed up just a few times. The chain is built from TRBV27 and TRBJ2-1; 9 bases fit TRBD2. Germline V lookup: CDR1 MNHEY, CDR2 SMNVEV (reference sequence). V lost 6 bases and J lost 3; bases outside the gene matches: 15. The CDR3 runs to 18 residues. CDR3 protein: CASSFLGAAGGFYNEQFF. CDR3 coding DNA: TGTGCCAGCAGCTTCCTCGGTGCGGCGGGAGGGTTCTACAATGAGCAGTTCTTC.

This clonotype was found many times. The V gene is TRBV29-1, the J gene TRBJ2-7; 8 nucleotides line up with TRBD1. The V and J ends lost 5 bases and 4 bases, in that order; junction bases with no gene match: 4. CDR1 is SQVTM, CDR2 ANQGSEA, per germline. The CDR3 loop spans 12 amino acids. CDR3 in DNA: TGCAGCGTTCGACAGGGGACTTACGAGCAGTACTTC. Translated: CSVRQGTYEQYF.

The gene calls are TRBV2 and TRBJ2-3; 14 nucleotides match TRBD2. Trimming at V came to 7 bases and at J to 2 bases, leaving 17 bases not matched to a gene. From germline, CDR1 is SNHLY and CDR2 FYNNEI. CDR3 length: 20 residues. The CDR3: CASNWDSARLAGGTTDTQYF. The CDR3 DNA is TGTGCCAGCAATTGGGACAGTGCCAGACTAGCGGGGGGGACCACAGATACGCAGTATTTT.

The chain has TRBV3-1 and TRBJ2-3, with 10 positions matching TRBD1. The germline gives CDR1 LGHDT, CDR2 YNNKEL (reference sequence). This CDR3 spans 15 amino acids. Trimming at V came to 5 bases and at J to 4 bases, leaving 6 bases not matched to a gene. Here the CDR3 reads CASSNYGQGADTQYF. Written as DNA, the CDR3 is TGTGCCAGCAGCAACTATGGACAGGGGGCAGATACGCAGTATTTT.

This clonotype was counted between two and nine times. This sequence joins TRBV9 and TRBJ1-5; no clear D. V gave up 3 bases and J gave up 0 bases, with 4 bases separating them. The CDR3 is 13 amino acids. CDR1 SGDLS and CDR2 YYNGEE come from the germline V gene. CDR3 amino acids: CASSAHSNQPQHF. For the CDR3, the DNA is TGTGCCAGCAGCGCCCATAGCAATCAGCCCCAGCATTTT. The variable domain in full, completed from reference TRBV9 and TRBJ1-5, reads DSGVTQTPKHLITATGQRVTLRCSPRSGDLSVYWYQQSLDQGLQFLIQYYNGEERAKGNILERFSAQQFPDLHSELNLSSLELGDSALYFCASSAHSNQPQHFGDGTRLSIL.

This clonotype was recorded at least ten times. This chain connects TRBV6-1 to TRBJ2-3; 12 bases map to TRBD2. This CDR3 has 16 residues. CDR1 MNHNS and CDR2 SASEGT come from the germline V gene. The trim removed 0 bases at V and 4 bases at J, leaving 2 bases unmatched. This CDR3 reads CASSEALAGGADTQYF. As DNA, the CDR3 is TGTGCCAGCAGTGAAGCTCTAGCGGGAGGGGCAGATACGCAGTATTTT.

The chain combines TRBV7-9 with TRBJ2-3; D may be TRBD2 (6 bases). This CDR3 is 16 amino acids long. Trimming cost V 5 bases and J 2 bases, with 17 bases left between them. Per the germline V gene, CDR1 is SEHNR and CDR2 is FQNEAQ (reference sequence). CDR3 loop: CASSARAAGLTDTQYF. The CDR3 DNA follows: TGTGCCAGCAGCGCCAGGGCCGCGGGACTCACAGATACGCAGTATTTT.

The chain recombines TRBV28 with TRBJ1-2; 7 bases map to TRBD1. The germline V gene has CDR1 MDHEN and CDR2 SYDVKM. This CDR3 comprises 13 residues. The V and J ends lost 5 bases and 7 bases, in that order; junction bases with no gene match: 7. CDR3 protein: CASSETGVRGYTF. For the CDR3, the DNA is TGTGCCAGCAGTGAAACAGGGGTCCGTGGCTACACCTTC.

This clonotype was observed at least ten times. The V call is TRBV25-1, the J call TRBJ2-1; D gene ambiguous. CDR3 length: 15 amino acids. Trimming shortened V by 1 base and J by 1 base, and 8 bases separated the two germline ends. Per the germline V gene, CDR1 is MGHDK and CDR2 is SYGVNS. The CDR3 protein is CASSESLVSYNEQFF. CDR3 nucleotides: TGTGCCAGCAGTGAATCACTCGTTTCCTACAATGAGCAGTTCTTC.

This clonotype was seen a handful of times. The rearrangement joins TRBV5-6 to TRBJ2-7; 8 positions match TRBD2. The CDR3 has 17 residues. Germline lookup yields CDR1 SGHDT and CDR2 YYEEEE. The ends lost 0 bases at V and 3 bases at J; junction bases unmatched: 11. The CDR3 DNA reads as TGTGCCAGCAGCTTGGCCGAAGTGCGTCTAGCGGGCTACGAGCAGTACTTC. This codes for CASSLAEVRLAGYEQYF.

DNA for the CDR3: TGCAGTGCTTGGGGCCTGATCGGCGCCGGGGAGCTGTTTTTT. This translates into CSAWGLIGAGELFF. V is TRBV20-1 and J is TRBJ2-2; D is possibly TRBD1 (5 bases). Looked up from germline, CDR1 is DFQATT and CDR2 is SNEGSKA (reference sequence). This CDR3 spans 14 amino acids. V was pared by 5 bases and J by 6 bases, with 16 bases between.

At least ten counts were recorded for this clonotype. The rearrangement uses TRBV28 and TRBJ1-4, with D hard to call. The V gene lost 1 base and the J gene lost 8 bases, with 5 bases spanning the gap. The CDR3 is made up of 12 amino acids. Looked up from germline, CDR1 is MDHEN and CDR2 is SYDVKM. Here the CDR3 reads CASSLSREKLFF. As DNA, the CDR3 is TGTGCCAGCAGTTTATCACGGGAAAAACTGTTTTTT. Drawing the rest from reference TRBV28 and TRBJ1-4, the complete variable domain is DVKVTQSSRYLVKRTGEKVFLECVQDMDHENMFWYRQDPGLGLRLIYFSYDVKMKEKGDIPEGYSVSREKKERFSLILESASTNQTSMYLCASSLSREKLFFGSGTQLSVL.

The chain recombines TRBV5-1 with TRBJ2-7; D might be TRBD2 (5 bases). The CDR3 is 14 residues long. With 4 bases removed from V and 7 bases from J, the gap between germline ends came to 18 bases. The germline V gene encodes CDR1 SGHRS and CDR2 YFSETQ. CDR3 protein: CASSRGDYTGEQYF. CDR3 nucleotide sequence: TGCGCCAGCAGCCGGGGAGACTATACTGGGGAGCAGTACTTC.

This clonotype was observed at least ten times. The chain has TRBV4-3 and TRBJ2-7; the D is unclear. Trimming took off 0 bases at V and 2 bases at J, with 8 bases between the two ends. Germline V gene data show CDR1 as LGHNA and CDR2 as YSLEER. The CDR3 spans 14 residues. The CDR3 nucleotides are TGCGCCAGCAGCCAAGACCCTGAGGCCTACGAGCAGTACTTC. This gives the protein CASSQDPEAYEQYF.

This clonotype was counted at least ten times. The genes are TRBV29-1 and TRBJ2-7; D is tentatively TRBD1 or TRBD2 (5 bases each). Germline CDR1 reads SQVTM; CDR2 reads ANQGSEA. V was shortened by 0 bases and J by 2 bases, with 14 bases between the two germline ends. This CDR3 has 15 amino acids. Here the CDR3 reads CSVEDRDEPPYEQYF. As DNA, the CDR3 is TGCAGCGTTGAAGATAGGGACGAGCCCCCCTACGAGCAGTACTTC.

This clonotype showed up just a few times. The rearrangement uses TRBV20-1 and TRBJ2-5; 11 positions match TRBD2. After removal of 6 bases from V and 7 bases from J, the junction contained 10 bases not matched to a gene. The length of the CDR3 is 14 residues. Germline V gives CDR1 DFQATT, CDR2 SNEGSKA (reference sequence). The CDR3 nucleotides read TGCAGTGCAACCACTAGCGGGGGACGGGGGACCCAGTACTTC. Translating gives CSATTSGGRGTQYF.

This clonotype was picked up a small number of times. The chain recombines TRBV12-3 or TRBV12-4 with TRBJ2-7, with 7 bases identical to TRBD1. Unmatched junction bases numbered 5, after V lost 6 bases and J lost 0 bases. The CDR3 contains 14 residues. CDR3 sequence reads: CASRTGTASYEQYF. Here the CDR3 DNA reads TGTGCCAGCAGGACCGGGACAGCCTCCTACGAGCAGTACTTC.

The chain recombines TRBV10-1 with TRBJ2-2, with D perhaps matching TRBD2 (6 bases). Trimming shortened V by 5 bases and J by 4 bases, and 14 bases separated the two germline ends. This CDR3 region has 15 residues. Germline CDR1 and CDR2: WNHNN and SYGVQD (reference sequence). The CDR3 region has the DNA TGCGCCAGCAGTCAAGCACGGGGGTTCACCGGGGAGCTGTTTTTT. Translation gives CASSQARGFTGELFF.